The next 19 T cell receptor beta chains were all read from a single sample in a study of blood T cell repertoires in COVID-19 (dated by TCRdb to 2020 to 2022). The method was the immunoSEQ multiplex PCR assay. TCRdb carries this immuneACCESS record with in-frame sequences only. Its versions omit some clonotypes, under half of them owing to an unresolved V gene in the studies checked, with the rest unexplained. The sample table lists 150,000 to 200,000 clones, roughly 90% of them with a count of one. The top ten clonotypes cover about 1.4% of the sample. Sequencing was carried out using peripheral blood. The receptors here all came from a woman aged 45-65 years with acute or convalescent COVID-19.

This sequence joins TRBV5-1 and TRBJ1-1; unclear D gene. V lost 2 bases and J lost 7, with 12 bases in between. CDR3 length equals 13 residues. The germline V gene encodes CDR1 SGHRS and CDR2 YFSETQ. The DNA for the CDR3 is TGCGCCAGCAGCTTAATAGGGAGCGGTGAAGCTTTCTTT. Its protein product is CASSLIGSGEAFF.

The gene calls are TRBV5-1 and TRBJ2-3, with 12 nucleotides matching TRBD1. Germline assignment: CDR1 SGHRS and CDR2 YFSETQ. The J segment lost 4 bases and the V segment lost 6 bases, leaving 6 bases of the junction unmatched. This CDR3 has 15 residues. CDR3 in amino acids: CASIPGTGGADTQYF. CDR3 DNA sequence: TGCGCCAGCATCCCCGGGACAGGGGGCGCAGATACGCAGTATTTT.

The rearrangement joins TRBV5-1 to TRBJ2-3; maybe TRBD2 (6 bases). Germline assignment: CDR1 SGHRS and CDR2 YFSETQ. The CDR3 loop spans 18 amino acids. V shed 3 bases and J shed 1 base, with 21 bases lying between them. The DNA for the CDR3 is TGCGCCAGCAGCTGGGAGCCCCGACTAGGGCGGGGCACAGATACGCAGTATTTT. It encodes CASSWEPRLGRGTDTQYF.

The chain employs TRBV18 and TRBJ2-7; 9 bases match TRBD1. The V gene end was trimmed by 7 bases and the J gene end by 6 bases; junction bases not matched to a gene: 13. CDR3 length equals 15 residues. Germline lookup yields CDR1 KGHSH and CDR2 LQKENI. The CDR3: CASCSVPGQGIEQYF. The CDR3, as DNA: TGTGCCAGCTGTTCGGTACCGGGACAGGGTATCGAGCAGTACTTC. Drawing the rest from reference TRBV18 and TRBJ2-7, the complete variable domain is NAGVMQNPRHLVRRRGQEARLRCSPMKGHSHVYWYRQLPEEGLKFMVYLQKENIIDESGMPKERFSAEFPKEGPSILRIQQVVRGDSAAYFCASCSVPGQGIEQYFGPGTRLTVT.

CDR3: CASSLGTSDYNEQFF. CDR3 DNA: TGCGCCAGCAGCTTGGGGACTAGCGATTACAATGAGCAGTTCTTC. The rearrangement uses TRBV5-1 and TRBJ2-1; 9 nucleotides agree with TRBD2. This CDR3 has 15 amino acids. Germline lookup yields CDR1 SGHRS and CDR2 YFSETQ. J lost 4 bases, V lost 0 bases, and 2 bases had no gene match. Complete variable domain (other parts from reference TRBV5-1 and TRBJ2-1): KAGVTQTPRYLIKTRGQQVTLSCSPISGHRSVSWYQQTPGQGLQFLFEYFSETQRNKGNFPGRFSGRQFSNSRSEMNVSTLELGDSALYLCASSLGTSDYNEQFFGPGTRLTVL.

The chain couples TRBV15 to TRBJ2-5; 7 bases match TRBD1. V trimming: 5 bases; J trimming: 5 bases; junction bases outside the gene matches: 8. Germline CDR1 reads LNHNV; CDR2 reads YYDKDF (reference sequence). This CDR3 has 14 amino acids. The CDR3 loop reads CATSLGGAGETQYF. The CDR3 nucleotides are TGTGCCACCAGCCTAGGGGGCGCAGGGGAGACCCAGTACTTC.

This rearrangement joins TRBV10-3 to TRBJ1-2; the D gene is possibly TRBD1 (5 bases). CDR3 size: 12 residues. V shed 7 bases and J shed 8 bases, with 14 bases lying between them. Germline V gene data show CDR1 as ENHRY and CDR2 as SYGVKD. CDR3 region: CAITDSAQGYTF. In DNA form, the CDR3 reads TGTGCCATCACCGACAGTGCCCAGGGCTACACCTTC.

V and J are TRBV7-9 and TRBJ1-2; tentative D call: TRBD1 (5 bases). V lost 1 base and J 4 bases, leaving 7 bases between the germline ends. Germline V gene sequence: CDR1 SEHNR, CDR2 FQNEAQ (reference sequence). This CDR3 region has 13 residues. The CDR3, as DNA: TGTGCCAGCAGCTTAGAACAGGCCTATGGCTACACCTTC. The encoded protein is CASSLEQAYGYTF.

The genes are TRBV4-1 and TRBJ2-7; D is undetermined. Germline values: CDR1 MGHRA, CDR2 YSYEKL. Deletions cut 1 base from V and 2 bases from J, with 12 bases between. The CDR3 totals 15 residues. The CDR3 DNA sequence: TGCGCCAGCAGCCAAGTGATCGGTCCCACCTACGAGCAGTACTTC. Residues: CASSQVIGPTYEQYF.

This rearrangement joins TRBV18 to TRBJ1-2; TRBD1 aligns across 7 bases. Unmatched junction bases numbered 3, after V lost 1 base and J lost 7 bases. Germline V gene lookup returns CDR1 KGHSH and CDR2 LQKENI. The CDR3 length is 13 residues. CDR3 sequence: CASSPRDSGGYTF. The CDR3 coding sequence is TGTGCCAGCTCACCACGGGACAGTGGTGGCTACACCTTC. The complete variable domain, with remaining parts taken from reference TRBV18 and TRBJ1-2, reads NAGVMQNPRHLVRRRGQEARLRCSPMKGHSHVYWYRQLPEEGLKFMVYLQKENIIDESGMPKERFSAEFPKEGPSILRIQQVVRGDSAAYFCASSPRDSGGYTFGSGTRLTVV.

The J gene is TRBJ2-7, the V gene TRBV18, with 9 bases identical to TRBD1. CDR1 KGHSH and CDR2 LQKENI come from the germline V gene. The CDR3 spans 12 residues. The V gene end was trimmed by 3 bases and the J gene end by 9 bases; junction bases not matched to a gene: 3. Written as DNA, the CDR3 is TGTGCCAGCTCACCCGAGGGACAGGGGCAGTACTTC. This translates into CASSPEGQGQYF.

The chain is built from TRBV5-1 and TRBJ2-5; D is perhaps TRBD1 (6 bases). Trimming cost V 4 bases and J 3 bases, with 16 bases left between them. Germline-derived CDR1 and CDR2 are SGHRS and YFSETQ. The CDR3 has 15 amino acids. CDR3 sequence reads: CASSQQGGPEETQYF. CDR3 in DNA: TGCGCCAGCAGCCAACAGGGCGGCCCTGAAGAGACCCAGTACTTC.

This chain's CDR3 is CASSPRTGYEQYF. The CDR3 DNA reads TGTGCCAGTAGTCCCCGGACTGGGTACGAGCAGTACTTC. This sequence joins TRBV19 and TRBJ2-7; D might be TRBD2 (5 bases). Per germline, CDR1 LNHDA and CDR2 SQIVND (reference sequence). The CDR3 spans 13 residues. V was pared by 5 bases and J by 4 bases, with 12 bases between. The full variable domain, with the rest looked up from reference TRBV19 and TRBJ2-7, is DGGITQSPKYLFRKEGQNVTLSCEQNLNHDAMYWYRQDPGQGLRLIYYSQIVNDFQKGDIAEGYSVSREKKESFPLTVTSAQKNPTAFYLCASSPRTGYEQYFGPGTRLTVT.

The chain recombines TRBV4-3 with TRBJ1-2, with D perhaps matching TRBD1 (6 bases). V gave up 0 bases and J gave up 3 bases, with 11 bases separating them. Germline V lookup: CDR1 LGHNA, CDR2 YSLEER. The CDR3 consists of 15 residues. Here the CDR3 DNA reads TGCGCCAGCAGCCAAGATGTGCAGGGGCACTATGGCTACACCTTC. Protein: CASSQDVQGHYGYTF.

V and J are TRBV4-1 and TRBJ1-5; unclear D gene. Germline values: CDR1 MGHRA, CDR2 YSYEKL. CDR3 length: 12 amino acids. V gave up 1 base and J gave up 9 bases, with 7 bases separating them. The CDR3 nucleotides read TGCGCCAGCAGCCAAGGAATCGGGCCCCAGCATTTT. Residues: CASSQGIGPQHF.

The rearrangement joins TRBV5-1 to TRBJ1-1, with a possible D match to TRBD1 (6 bases). V lost 4 bases to trimming and J lost 4 bases, with 17 bases between them. The germline CDR1 and CDR2 sequences are SGHRS and YFSETQ. The CDR3 spans 15 residues. CDR3 DNA: TGCGCCAGCAGCGTGGGCCTACAGGGAGTCACTGAAGCTTTCTTT. It is translated as CASSVGLQGVTEAFF. Supplemented by reference TRBV5-1 and TRBJ1-1, the full variable domain reads KAGVTQTPRYLIKTRGQQVTLSCSPISGHRSVSWYQQTPGQGLQFLFEYFSETQRNKGNFPGRFSGRQFSNSRSEMNVSTLELGDSALYLCASSVGLQGVTEAFFGQGTRLTVV.

The chain couples TRBV7-3 to TRBJ2-2; 7 bases line up with TRBD2. In germline, CDR1 is SGHTA, CDR2 FQGTGA. This CDR3 region has 16 residues. J lost 8 bases, V lost 5 bases, and 14 bases had no gene match. This CDR3 reads CASSQMERGLAGELFF. The CDR3 nucleotides read TGTGCCAGCAGCCAAATGGAGCGGGGCCTGGCGGGGGAGCTGTTTTTT.

The gene calls are TRBV5-4 and TRBJ2-1; 12 bases fit TRBD2. The J segment lost 4 bases and the V segment lost 2 bases, leaving 10 bases of the junction unmatched. Looked up from germline, CDR1 is SGHNT and CDR2 is YYREEE (reference sequence). CDR3 length equals 18 residues. As DNA, the CDR3 is TGTGCCAGCAGCTTTTCTAGCGGGGGGGCCCGAGGGTACAATGAGCAGTTCTTC. It encodes CASSFSSGGARGYNEQFF.

The chain is built from TRBV2 and TRBJ2-3, with TRBD2 matching over 9 bases. CDR1 SNHLY and CDR2 FYNNEI come from the germline V gene. The CDR3 spans 14 residues. V was clipped by 7 bases and J by 2 bases; unmatched bases: 4. CDR3 bases: TGTGCCAGCAAGCTAGCGGGGTCCACAGATACGCAGTATTTT. Translating gives CASKLAGSTDTQYF.